The 17 T cell receptor beta chains given below trace back to one sample, sequenced in a study of a mutant IDH1 vaccine in newly diagnosed glioma. The sample's time point: week 47, end of study. The study gave 300 ug of mutant IDH1 20-mer peptide per vaccine dose, with topical imiquimod. These receptors are not linked to any known antigen. The data were produced by immunoSEQ multiplex PCR, yet TCRdb's version contains in-frame clones alone and is incomplete. The table records around 61,000 clones, approximately 75% of them present only once. The sample was PBMCs, taken from a glioma patient whose treatment included an IDH1 peptide vaccine. These TCRs come from a man in his forties or fifties with glioma.

The genes are TRBV29-1 and TRBJ2-4; possibly TRBD1 for D (5 bases). V dropped 1 base and J dropped 0 bases, with 10 bases sitting between them. This CDR3 has 15 residues. From germline, CDR1 is SQVTM and CDR2 ANQGSEA. The CDR3 protein is CSVEGGALAKNIQYF. The CDR3 DNA follows: TGCAGCGTTGAAGGTGGGGCGCTAGCCAAAAACATTCAGTACTTC. Supplemented by reference TRBV29-1 and TRBJ2-4, the full variable domain reads SAVISQKPSRDICQRGTSLTIQCQVDSQVTMMFWYRQQPGQSLTLIATANQGSEATYESGFVIDKFPISRPNLTFSTLTVSNMSPEDSSIYLCSVEGGALAKNIQYFGAGTRLSVL.

J is TRBJ2-1 and V is TRBV5-8, with 11 bases lining up with TRBD1. The CDR3 is 15 residues long. The germline V gene encodes CDR1 SGHTS and CDR2 YDEGEE. Trimming cost V 2 bases and J 4 bases; bases outside gene matches: 2. CDR3 coding DNA: TGTGCCAGCAGCTTAGGGACAGGGGGATACAATGAGCAGTTCTTC. It codes for CASSLGTGGYNEQFF.

V is TRBV7-9 and J is TRBJ1-4; unclear D gene. The CDR3 consists of 15 residues. The germline CDR1 and CDR2 sequences are SEHNR and FQNEAQ (reference sequence). V was pared by 6 bases and J by 7 bases, with 18 bases between. For the CDR3, the DNA is TGTGCCAGCAGTCCAGACCGTGCCGAGGGTGAAAAACTGTTTTTT. Amino acids: CASSPDRAEGEKLFF.

V is TRBV10-1 and J is TRBJ1-1; D unresolved. Trimming removed 4 bases at V and 8 bases at J, with 14 bases between. Germline-derived CDR1 and CDR2 are WNHNN and SYGVQD (reference sequence). This CDR3 spans 13 amino acids. CDR3 region: CASSGGVAAEAFF. For the CDR3, the DNA is TGCGCCAGCAGTGGTGGCGTGGCAGCCGAAGCTTTCTTT.

There are a few counts of this clone. The chain is built from TRBV10-3 and TRBJ2-7, with 14 bases aligning to TRBD2. The CDR3 extends over 15 amino acids. Per germline, CDR1 ENHRY and CDR2 SYGVKD. Trimming removed 6 bases from V and 0 bases from J; junction bases left unmatched: 1. DNA for the CDR3: TGTGCCATCAGGGGACTAGCGGGGGCCTCCTACGAGCAGTACTTC. It codes for CAIRGLAGASYEQYF.

V is TRBV6-1 and J is TRBJ2-5; D is perhaps TRBD2 (7 bases). The assigned J gene may be wrong: the sequence end matches TRBJ2-7 better. The germline gives CDR1 MNHNS, CDR2 SASEGT. CDR3 length equals 15 residues. The CDR3 nucleotides are TGTGCCAGCAGTGGTTCCCACTTTAGGGGGGGCGAGCAGTACTTC. Amino acids: CASSGSHFRGGEQYF.

The chain joins TRBV5-4 to TRBJ2-3; D unclear. Germline CDR1 reads SGHNT; CDR2 reads YYREEE (reference sequence). V lost 5 bases and J 2 bases, leaving 15 bases between the germline ends. There are 15 residues in the CDR3. CDR3 region: CASSSDGSDTDTQYF. DNA of the CDR3: TGTGCCAGCAGTTCTGACGGGTCGGACACAGATACGCAGTATTTT.

This clone was picked up one time. Its ends do not fully match the called genes, so a read error is possible. This chain joins TRBV30 and TRBJ1-2, with 10 nucleotides matching TRBD1. This CDR3 has 13 amino acids. Germline CDR1 reads GTSNPN; CDR2 reads SVGIG (reference sequence). CDR3 coding DNA: TGTGCCTGGAGTGGGGGGACAGGGGTTGGCCACACCTTC. This gives the protein CAWSGGTGVGHTF.

This clone was seen a handful of times. The chain has TRBV13 and TRBJ1-6, with D perhaps TRBD1 (6 bases). The V and J ends lost 5 bases and 6 bases respectively, with 14 bases between them. The CDR3 has 15 residues. Germline CDR1 PRHDT, CDR2 FYEKMQ (reference sequence). DNA for the CDR3: TGTGCCAGCAGCCCCGAGGACAGCCTTAATTCACCCCTCCACTTT. It codes for CASSPEDSLNSPLHF.

The chain employs TRBV19 and TRBJ1-3; D unclear. The CDR3 totals 14 residues. CDR1 LNHDA and CDR2 SQIVND come from the germline V gene (reference sequence). V was pared by 10 bases and J by 0 bases, with 13 bases between. The CDR3 protein is CATRPDPSGNTIYF. The CDR3 DNA reads TGTGCCACCCGACCTGATCCCTCTGGAAACACCATATATTTT.

V and J are TRBV9 and TRBJ2-5; D remains unclear. The CDR3 consists of 16 residues. Germline CDR1 SGDLS, CDR2 YYNGEE. The V gene lost 0 bases and the J gene lost 0 bases, with 12 bases spanning the gap. Written as DNA, the CDR3 is TGTGCCAGCAGCGTAGGTCTATTACTGGACCAAGAGACCCAGTACTTC. As protein: CASSVGLLLDQETQYF.

V is TRBV29-1 and J is TRBJ2-7, with 10 bases identical to TRBD1. CDR3 length: 14 residues. V shed 5 bases and J 3 bases; nucleotides not matched to a gene: 7. Germline-derived CDR1 and CDR2 are SQVTM and ANQGSEA. The CDR3 DNA reads as TGCAGCGTTTCCGGGACAGGGGCATACTACGAGCAGTACTTC. This gives the protein CSVSGTGAYYEQYF.

This sequence joins TRBV2 and TRBJ2-4; D gene ambiguous. The CDR3 runs to 16 residues. The V and J ends lost 4 bases and 1 base respectively, with 14 bases between them. Germline V gene data show CDR1 as SNHLY and CDR2 as FYNNEI. The CDR3: CASSADPQGAKNIQYF. In nucleotides, the CDR3 is TGTGCCAGCAGTGCTGACCCTCAAGGGGCCAAAAACATTCAGTACTTC.

The V and J genes are TRBV2 and TRBJ2-2; D may be TRBD1 or TRBD2 (5 bases each). In germline, CDR1 is SNHLY, CDR2 FYNNEI. The CDR3 runs 15 residues. Deletions cut 7 bases from V and 0 bases from J, with 12 bases between. The CDR3 reads CASKRDGTNTGELFF. DNA of the CDR3: TGTGCCAGCAAGAGGGACGGGACGAACACCGGGGAGCTGTTTTTT.

To note about this clone: At one end, the junction sequence differs from germline, possibly due to a read error. This chain joins TRBV7-7 and TRBJ2-5, with D perhaps assigned TRBD1 or TRBD2 (6 bases each). CDR3 length equals 14 residues. In germline, CDR1 is SSHAT, CDR2 FNYEAQ (reference sequence). CDR3 nucleotides: TGTGCTAGCAGCTTAGAGGGGGGCGCGGAGACCCAGTACTTC. It is translated as CASSLEGGAETQYF.

The chain employs TRBV29-1 and TRBJ1-2; D is perhaps TRBD1 (6 bases). The V end was cut by 3 bases, the J end by 3 bases, with 14 bases between. The CDR3 length is 14 residues. Germline CDR1 and CDR2: SQVTM and ANQGSEA. This chain's CDR3 is CSVERDTADYGYTF. The DNA of the CDR3 is TGCAGCGTTGAGCGGGACACCGCGGACTATGGCTACACCTTC.

This chain joins TRBV7-9 and TRBJ1-1, with a weak D call TRBD1 (6 bases). V lost 1 base to trimming and J lost 6 bases, with 12 bases between them. CDR3 length equals 14 residues. Germline V gene lookup returns CDR1 SEHNR and CDR2 FQNEAQ (reference sequence). The CDR3 DNA is TGTGCCAGCAGCTTAGGGGACACTGGACCTGAAGCTTTCTTT. Translating it yields CASSLGDTGPEAFF.